Shown below are 4 T cell receptor beta chains from a single sample sequenced in a study of OX40 agonist ivuxolimab in advanced cancers. Measured with immunoSEQ multiplex PCR; TCRdb has only the in-frame clones, and not every one. The sample gives tens of thousands of clones, about four fifths of which show up once; approximately 1.2% is in the top ten. This specimen was CD4+ or CD8+ T cells sorted from blood, taken in a trial of the OX40 agonist ivuxolimab. Receptors originate from an adult with an advanced solid tumor such as melanoma, head and neck, liver or kidney cancer.

The J gene is TRBJ2-2, the V gene TRBV19, with D uncertain. CDR1 and CDR2 (germline): LNHDA, SQIVND (reference sequence). V lost 2 bases to trimming and J lost 1 base, with 8 bases between them. The CDR3 sequence is 15 residues long. The CDR3 loop reads CASSIPAENTGELFF. The DNA of the CDR3 is TGTGCCAGTAGTATACCCGCGGAGAACACCGGGGAGCTGTTTTTT.

The V call is TRBV19, the J call TRBJ2-2; 10 bases are a match to TRBD2. The CDR3 totals 16 residues. Losses at the gene ends were 9 bases for V and 5 bases for J; bases not matched to a gene: 12. Germline V gene sequence: CDR1 LNHDA, CDR2 SQIVND (reference sequence). The CDR3 region has the DNA TGTGCCAGCTCTCTAGCGGGAGCCTCGGGGACCGGGGAGCTGTTTTTT. This codes for CASSLAGASGTGELFF. Based on the CDR3 plus reference TRBV19 and TRBJ2-2, the full variable domain is DGGITQSPKYLFRKEGQNVTLSCEQNLNHDAMYWYRQDPGQGLRLIYYSQIVNDFQKGDIAEGYSVSREKKESFPLTVTSAQKNPTAFYLCASSLAGASGTGELFFGEGSRLTVL.

In DNA, the CDR3 is TGCAGCGTTCGACAAGGGAATTCACCCCTCCACTTT. Protein: CSVRQGNSPLHF. This rearrangement joins TRBV29-1 to TRBJ1-6, with D unclear. Trimming removed 5 bases at V and 7 bases at J, with 9 bases between. Germline V gives CDR1 SQVTM, CDR2 ANQGSEA. The CDR3 runs to 12 residues.

This chain links TRBV14 with TRBJ2-3, with a weak D call TRBD2 (6 bases). The CDR3 consists of 16 residues. Germline-derived CDR1 and CDR2 are SGHDN and FVKESK. V was trimmed by 0 bases and J by 2 bases, leaving 12 bases between them. CDR3 in amino acids: CASSQDPAGTTDTQYF. The DNA of the CDR3 is TGTGCCAGCAGCCAAGATCCGGCGGGGACCACAGATACGCAGTATTTT. Combining the CDR3 with reference TRBV14 and TRBJ2-3 gives the whole variable domain EAGVTQFPSHSVIEKGQTVTLRCDPISGHDNLYWYRRVMGKEIKFLLHFVKESKQDESGMPNNRFLAERTGGTYSTLKVQPAELEDSGVYFCASSQDPAGTTDTQYFGPGTRLTVL.